This T cell receptor beta chain comes out of a study of T cell changes during pregnancy in multiple sclerosis. Method: immunoSEQ multiplex PCR; TCRdb's copy keeps in-frame clones and lacks some. The profile shows around 45,000 clones, 75% to 95% of them singletons. Per the germline V gene, CDR1 is SGDLS and CDR2 is YYNGEE. V dropped 0 bases and J dropped 2 bases, with 12 bases sitting between them. CDR3 length equals 15 residues. The TCR comes from a female donor with multiple sclerosis, enrolled in a pregnancy study. Sequenced material: CD4+ T cells from peripheral blood mononuclear cells, taken before pregnancy. The chain links TRBV9 to TRBJ2-7; D gene unclear. CDR3 in amino acids: CASSVDDRVAYEQYF. DNA for the CDR3: TGTGCCAGCAGCGTAGATGATAGAGTCGCCTACGAGCAGTACTTC.